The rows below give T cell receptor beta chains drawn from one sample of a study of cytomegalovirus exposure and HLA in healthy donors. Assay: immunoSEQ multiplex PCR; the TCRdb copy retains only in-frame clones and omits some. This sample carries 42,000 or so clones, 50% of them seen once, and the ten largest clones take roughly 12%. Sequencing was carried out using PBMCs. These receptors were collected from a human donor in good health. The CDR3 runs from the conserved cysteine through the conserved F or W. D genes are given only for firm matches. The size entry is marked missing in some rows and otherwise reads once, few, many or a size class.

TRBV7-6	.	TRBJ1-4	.	TGCGCCAGCAGCTTATCTCCAACTAATGAAAAACTGTTTTTT	CASSLSPTNEKLFF
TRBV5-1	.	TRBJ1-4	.	TGCGCCAGCAGCTTTCTTCCCCCCCTCCAGCGGACGTTCGGAGCTGCAACTAATGAAAAACTGTTTTTT	CASSFLPPLQRTFGAATNEKLFF
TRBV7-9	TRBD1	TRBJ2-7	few	TGTGCCAGCAGCTTTCTGCGACAGGGCACCCACGAGCAGTACTTC	CASSFLRQGTHEQYF
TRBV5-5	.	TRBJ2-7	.	TGTGCCAGCAGCTTGGGGACAGCCGCCCTTTGGCAGTACTTC	CASSLGTAALWQYF
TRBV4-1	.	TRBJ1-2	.	TGCGCCAGCAGCCAAGAGGCAGTCCGAGGGGGCTACACCTTC	CASSQEAVRGGYTF
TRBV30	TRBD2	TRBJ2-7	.	TGTGCCTGGAGCCCGGGGACTAGCGGGAGAGGCGAGCAGTACTTC	CAWSPGTSGRGEQYF
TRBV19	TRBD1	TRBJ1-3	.	TGTGCCAGTAGGAAAACAGGGGCTGGAAACACCATATATTTT	CASRKTGAGNTIYF
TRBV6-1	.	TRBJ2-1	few	TGTGCCAGCAGCCCAGCGGCTTACTCCTACAATGAGCAGTTCTTC	CASSPAAYSYNEQFF
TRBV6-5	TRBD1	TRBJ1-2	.	TGTGCCAGCAGTCCTGACAGGGACTATGGCTACACCTTC	CASSPDRDYGYTF
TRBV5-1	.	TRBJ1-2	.	TGCGCCAGCAGCTTGCCTAATCAGGGGCTGGGGGGCTACACCTTC	CASSLPNQGLGGYTF